A selection of T cell receptor beta chains follows, all from one sample in a study of T-cell memory formation after mild COVID-19. TCRdb reprocessed the 5' RACE reads with MiXCR, giving one entry per CDR3 protein. The sample holds around 500,000 distinct CDR3 sequences; over 15% are singletons and the top ten take more than 9%. The sample taken for sequencing was PBMCs or a T cell subset sorted from them (not recorded which). All receptors come from an adult woman who had mild COVID-19 (a few samples of this study predate the infection). Cell type and time point are not known. The CDR3 runs from the conserved cysteine through the conserved F or W. The order of the fields is V gene, clone size, J gene, D gene, CDR3 DNA, CDR3 protein. A D gene is named only where the DNA matches it firmly. Clone size is not always given. Where it is, it says once, few, many or a class for expanded clones.

v_call: TRBV6-2/TRBV6-3; clone_size: .; j_call: TRBJ2-4; d_call: TRBD2; cdr3_nt: TGTGCCAGCAGTTCCGGGATCCTGGCGGGAGTGGCCAAAAACATTCAGTACTTC; cdr3_aa: CASSSGILAGVAKNIQYF
v_call: TRBV15; clone_size: few; j_call: TRBJ1-5; d_call: .; cdr3_nt: TGTGCCACCAGCAGTTTCCAGGGTAGCAATCAGCCCCAGCATTTT; cdr3_aa: CATSSFQGSNQPQHF
v_call: TRBV5-1; clone_size: few; j_call: TRBJ2-1; d_call: .; cdr3_nt: TGCGCCAGCAACGAGCCAGGGCGCAATGAGCAGTTCTTC; cdr3_aa: CASNEPGRNEQFF
v_call: TRBV12-3/TRBV12-4; clone_size: .; j_call: TRBJ2-3; d_call: .; cdr3_nt: TGTGCCAGCAGGGGGACTGCCACTAGCTTCGCTAGCACAGATACGCAGTATTTT; cdr3_aa: CASRGTATSFASTDTQYF
v_call: TRBV29-1; clone_size: .; j_call: TRBJ2-7; d_call: .; cdr3_nt: TGCAGCGTCCGAGAAGGCAACTCCTACGAGCAGTACTTC; cdr3_aa: CSVREGNSYEQYF
v_call: TRBV5-5; clone_size: .; j_call: TRBJ2-7; d_call: TRBD2; cdr3_nt: TGTGCCAGCAGCATCCGACTAGCGGGATTCCAACAATACGAGCAGTACTTC; cdr3_aa: CASSIRLAGFQQYEQYF
v_call: TRBV20-1; clone_size: few; j_call: TRBJ2-2; d_call: .; cdr3_nt: TGCAGTGCTACCACGGGGGACGGGGAGCTGTTTTTT; cdr3_aa: CSATTGDGELFF
v_call: TRBV12-3/TRBV12-4; clone_size: few; j_call: TRBJ1-1; d_call: TRBD1; cdr3_nt: TGTGCCAGCAGTCGGAAGACAGGGCCGAACACTGAAGCTTTCTTT; cdr3_aa: CASSRKTGPNTEAFF
v_call: TRBV30; clone_size: few; j_call: TRBJ1-5; d_call: TRBD1; cdr3_nt: TGTGCCTGCGGGTCAGGGGGAGGTCAGCCCCAGCATTTT; cdr3_aa: CACGSGGGQPQHF
v_call: TRBV6-5; clone_size: .; j_call: TRBJ1-6; d_call: .; cdr3_nt: TGTGCCAGCAGTTACACGGCAACCGGGACATATAATTCACCCCTCCACTTT; cdr3_aa: CASSYTATGTYNSPLHF
v_call: TRBV27; clone_size: .; j_call: TRBJ1-1; d_call: TRBD1; cdr3_nt: TGTGCCAGCAGTTTATCTTTTGGACAGGGCAGAACTGAAGCTTTCTTT; cdr3_aa: CASSLSFGQGRTEAFF
v_call: TRBV5-4; clone_size: few; j_call: TRBJ2-7; d_call: .; cdr3_nt: TGTGCCAGCAGCCCCACCGGGCAGCCACACTACGAGCAGTACTTC; cdr3_aa: CASSPTGQPHYEQYF
v_call: TRBV12-3/TRBV12-4; clone_size: few; j_call: TRBJ2-7; d_call: .; cdr3_nt: TGTGCCAGCAGTCCTACAAGCTTTACACGCTACGAGCAGTACTTC; cdr3_aa: CASSPTSFTRYEQYF